The sequence of this T cell receptor (beta chain) was determined in a study of long-term antiretroviral therapy in people with HIV. Study outcomes and limitations: Clones with expansion before ART led the repertoire at all time points. Diversity rose after ART but stayed below transplant donor controls. Repertoires with HIV possessed tighter CDR3 length spans than those of controls.

Donors each had at least one pre-ART PBMC sample and at least two post-ART ones. Notes on this clone: Its antigen is as yet unknown.

A v3.0 immunoSEQ assay was performed at survey level. Assay used: immunoSEQ multiplex PCR; TCRdb lists only in-frame clones, some missing. The data hold around 38,000 clones, with about 94% observed a single time. This CDR3 has 14 residues. The V gene's germline CDR1 is SGHRS and CDR2 YFSETQ. The germline V and J ends were trimmed by 3 bases and 1 base, with 7 bases remaining between them. The chain recombines TRBV5-1 with TRBJ2-2, with D uncertain. The origin of this receptor is a man aged 25 to 40 with HIV. Specimen: unsorted PBMCs, collected roughly 9.4 years after starting antiretroviral therapy. In nucleotides, the CDR3 is TGCGCCAGCAGCTCAGCTCAGAACACCGGGGAGCTGTTTTTT. This gives the protein CASSSAQNTGELFF.